This TCR beta chain was sequenced in a study of cytomegalovirus exposure and HLA in healthy donors. Overall study results and limits: No immune exposure information besides CMV serostatus was available. The authors assumed roughly uniform sequencing depth across donors for presence/absence analyses. An analysis that came later showed most CMV-associated TCR beta chains appearing HLA-restricted. A later analysis linked a missense DCLRE1C variant to TCR beta V- and J-gene trimming.

The germline gives CDR1 SGHRS, CDR2 YFSETQ. Trimming removed 3 bases at V and 7 bases at J, with 10 bases between. The length of the CDR3 is 13 residues. As for this clone: As yet, its antigen is unknown.

A multiplex PCR was run with 60 Vbeta primers and 13 Jbeta primers. TCRdb's copy holds only in-frame clones and misses some; the assay was immunoSEQ multiplex PCR. This sample has about 160,000 clones, with roughly four fifths found just once. The rearrangement joins TRBV5-1 to TRBJ2-2, with D perhaps matching TRBD2 (5 bases). This TCR came from a man aged 40-49 years in good health and CMV-seronegative. Material for sequencing was PBMCs. The CDR3 region is CASSSRAGGELFF. The CDR3 DNA reads as TGCGCCAGCAGCTCGAGGGCGGGCGGGGAGCTGTTTTTT.